These 15 T cell receptor beta chains came from one sample sequenced in a study of PD-L1 blockade in urothelial cancer. Assay: immunoSEQ multiplex PCR; the TCRdb copy retains only in-frame clones and omits some. The sample lists around 87,000 clones; less than 90% were seen once. Time point indicated: peripheral blood 6 weeks after treatment start. This material consisted of PBMCs, taken around atezolizumab (anti-PD-L1) treatment. The source of these receptors is a man aged 70 or older with urothelial cancer.

The V gene is TRBV27, the J gene TRBJ2-5; no clear D gene. Trimming pared 6 bases from V and 4 bases from J, leaving 12 bases between. CDR1 and CDR2 from the germline V gene are MNHEY and SMNVEV (reference sequence). CDR3 size: 13 residues. DNA for the CDR3: TGTGCCAGCAGCCCGCGAGAGTCAGAGACCCAGTACTTC. Its translation: CASSPRESETQYF.

The rearrangement uses TRBV6-5 and TRBJ1-4; a possible D gene is TRBD1 (6 bases). The CDR3 runs 14 residues. CDR1 is MNHEY and CDR2 is SVGAGI in the germline V gene. V gave up 6 bases and J gave up 8 bases, with 16 bases separating them. The CDR3 loop reads CASSSGQFWEKLFF. The CDR3 DNA follows: TGTGCCAGCAGCTCCGGACAGTTTTGGGAAAAACTGTTTTTT.

The V call is TRBV5-1, the J call TRBJ2-1, with 7 bases aligning to TRBD2. Trimming cost V 2 bases and J 0 bases; bases outside gene matches: 5. Germline V gives CDR1 SGHRS, CDR2 YFSETQ. The CDR3 spans 16 residues. Here the CDR3 DNA reads TGCGCCAGCAGCTTATGGGGGGGTAGCTCCTACAATGAGCAGTTCTTC. It encodes CASSLWGGSSYNEQFF.

V gene TRBV7-2 combines with J gene TRBJ1-3, with 10 bases fitting TRBD1. V shed 0 bases and J 0 bases; nucleotides not matched to a gene: 11. Germline-derived CDR1 and CDR2 are SGHTA and FQGNSA. The CDR3 has 20 residues. The CDR3 sequence is CASSLAGTGVLIPSGNTIYF. The CDR3 region has the DNA TGTGCCAGCAGCTTAGCCGGGACAGGGGTCCTAATACCCTCTGGAAACACCATATATTTT.

This CDR3 is CASSLGGSGELFF. CDR3 bases: TGTGCCAGCAGCTTAGGAGGTTCCGGGGAGCTGTTTTTT. The chain is built from TRBV7-2 and TRBJ2-2, with D unclear. The V end was cut by 1 base, the J end by 6 bases, with 6 bases between. CDR1 is SGHTA, CDR2 FQGNSA, per germline. The CDR3 contains 13 residues.

The rearrangement links TRBV4-2 to TRBJ1-1, with 9 bases fitting TRBD1. The CDR3 totals 17 residues. The V segment lost 1 base and the J segment 5 bases; nucleotides outside the gene matches: 11. Germline CDR1 reads LGHNA; CDR2 reads YNFKEQ. The CDR3 loop is CASSQVGSTGGFTEAFF. The CDR3 DNA reads as TGTGCCAGCAGCCAAGTGGGTTCGACAGGGGGATTTACTGAAGCTTTCTTT.

This chain uses TRBV10-1 with TRBJ2-1, with 7 bases identical to TRBD2. V lost 6 bases, J lost 5 bases, and 10 bases stayed unmatched. This CDR3 is 15 amino acids long. CDR1 and CDR2 (germline): WNHNN, SYGVQD (reference sequence). DNA for the CDR3: TGCGCCAGCAGGTCCATTAGCGGGCTAGACAATGAGCAGTTCTTC. This codes for CASRSISGLDNEQFF.

V is TRBV10-3 and J is TRBJ2-3; a possible D gene is TRBD2 (6 bases). CDR3 length: 15 amino acids. Germline V gives CDR1 ENHRY, CDR2 SYGVKD. Trimming stripped 3 bases from V and 0 bases from J, with 10 bases between. The CDR3 reads CAISDGGPSTDTQYF. CDR3 nucleotide sequence: TGTGCCATCAGTGACGGAGGGCCTAGCACAGATACGCAGTATTTT.

V gene TRBV6-1 combines with J gene TRBJ1-5; TRBD1 matches 8 bases. The CDR3 loop spans 15 amino acids. The J segment lost 3 bases and the V segment lost 5 bases, leaving 6 bases of the junction unmatched. Germline assignment: CDR1 MNHNS and CDR2 SASEGT. The CDR3 coding sequence is TGTGCCAGCAGTTTAGACAGGGGCGTCAATCAGCCCCAGCATTTT. Residues: CASSLDRGVNQPQHF.

The rearrangement uses TRBV9 and TRBJ1-2; 9 positions match TRBD1. Germline V gene data show CDR1 as SGDLS and CDR2 as YYNGEE. J was trimmed by 8 bases and V by 4 bases; bases with no gene match: 12. The CDR3 consists of 15 residues. The CDR3, as DNA: TGTGCCAGCAGCCCCGGCACAGGGGGCGTTGGAGGCTACACCTTC. It encodes CASSPGTGGVGGYTF. The variable domain in full, with the rest retrieved from reference TRBV9 and TRBJ1-2, is DSGVTQTPKHLITATGQRVTLRCSPRSGDLSVYWYQQSLDQGLQFLIQYYNGEERAKGNILERFSAQQFPDLHSELNLSSLELGDSALYFCASSPGTGGVGGYTFGSGTRLTVV.

CDR3 bases: TGTGCCAGCAGTGAATTTGGGGCAGGGGCGTACAATGAGCAGTTCTTC. This encodes CASSEFGAGAYNEQFF. The chain carries TRBV6-1 and TRBJ2-1, with D perhaps TRBD1 (6 bases). The germline CDR1 and CDR2 sequences are MNHNS and SASEGT. The CDR3 covers 16 residues. Trimming stripped 2 bases from V and 4 bases from J, with 15 bases between.

This chain connects TRBV27 to TRBJ2-7, with a weak D call TRBD2 (6 bases). Trimming took 3 bases from V and 7 from J, leaving 19 bases between them. The germline CDR1 and CDR2 sequences are MNHEY and SMNVEV (reference sequence). This CDR3 has 15 residues. The CDR3 coding sequence is TGTGCCAGCAGTTTCGGGGGTGGGAACGGGAGAGAGCAGTACTTC. Protein: CASSFGGGNGREQYF.

V gene TRBV10-3 combines with J gene TRBJ2-7, with 8 bases fitting TRBD2. The germline gives CDR1 ENHRY, CDR2 SYGVKD. Unmatched junction bases numbered 12, after V lost 2 bases and J lost 3 bases. CDR3 length: 17 amino acids. CDR3 region: CAISEKVGAGEHYEQYF. As DNA, the CDR3 is TGTGCCATCAGTGAGAAAGTAGGAGCGGGGGAGCACTACGAGCAGTACTTC.

The chain couples TRBV18 to TRBJ2-1, with 9 nucleotides matching TRBD2. The CDR3 runs to 15 residues. Trimming at V came to 0 bases and at J to 8 bases, leaving 5 bases not matched to a gene. Germline CDR1 and CDR2: KGHSH and LQKENI. In DNA form, the CDR3 reads TGTGCCAGCTCACCACCGTGGCGGGAGGGAGATGAGCAGTTCTTC. Translated, it gives CASSPPWREGDEQFF. The full variable domain, rest sourced from reference TRBV18 and TRBJ2-1, is NAGVMQNPRHLVRRRGQEARLRCSPMKGHSHVYWYRQLPEEGLKFMVYLQKENIIDESGMPKERFSAEFPKEGPSILRIQQVVRGDSAAYFCASSPPWREGDEQFFGPGTRLTVL.

This clone was observed once. This rearrangement joins TRBV6-6 to TRBJ2-5; D is perhaps TRBD1 (7 bases). V dropped 6 bases and J dropped 4 bases, with 15 bases sitting between them. From germline, CDR1 is MNHNY and CDR2 SVGAGI (reference sequence). The CDR3 runs to 14 residues. DNA of the CDR3: TGTGCCAGCAGCCCCCAGGGGGGTGGAGAGACCCAGTACTTC. Its translation: CASSPQGGGETQYF.